This paragraph covers one TCR beta chain sequence. Per the original methods: Amplified reference gene primers provided the basis for estimating nucleated cell counts. Generated by immunoSEQ multiplex PCR, the TCRdb table keeps only in-frame clones and is missing some. V and J calls plus clone size are reproduced from that table; the DNA served to infer D and trimming. This sample yields 100,000 to 150,000 clones, of which 80% to 90% are seen a single time; approximately 2% belongs to the top ten. The data originate from a study of blood T cell repertoires in COVID-19. On the study more broadly: Samples of COVID-19 (acute and convalescent) were obtained from the United States, Italy and Spain. PBMCs, B-cell-depleted T cells, or T cells provided the cDNA or gDNA that made up the material.

V lost 2 bases and J 11 bases, leaving 18 bases between the germline ends. CDR1 and CDR2 (germline): MNHEY, SVGEGT. This CDR3 has 14 amino acids. The source of this sequence is a woman between 50 and 59 years old with acute or convalescent COVID-19. The chain joins TRBV6-2 or TRBV6-3 to TRBJ1-2; the D is unclear. Material for sequencing was peripheral blood. DNA of the CDR3: TGTGCCAGCAGTTACGCCCTAGACGGGGAGAAGTACACCTTC. Translating gives CASSYALDGEKYTF.